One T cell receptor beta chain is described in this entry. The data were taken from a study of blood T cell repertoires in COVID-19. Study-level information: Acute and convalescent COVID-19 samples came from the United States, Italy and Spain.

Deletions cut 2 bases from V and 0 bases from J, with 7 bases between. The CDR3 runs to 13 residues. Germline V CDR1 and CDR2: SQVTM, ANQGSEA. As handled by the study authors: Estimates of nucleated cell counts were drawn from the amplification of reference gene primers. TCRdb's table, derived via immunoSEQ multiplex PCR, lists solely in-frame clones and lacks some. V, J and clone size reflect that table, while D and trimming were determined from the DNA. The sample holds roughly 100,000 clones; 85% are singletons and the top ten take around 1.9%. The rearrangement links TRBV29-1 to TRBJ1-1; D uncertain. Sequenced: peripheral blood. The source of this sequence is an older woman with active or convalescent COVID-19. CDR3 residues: CSVEKSLNTEAFF. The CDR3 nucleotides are TGCAGCGTTGAAAAATCCTTGAACACTGAAGCTTTCTTT.